A single sample is the source of the 18 T cell receptor beta chains below, sequenced in a study of cytomegalovirus exposure and HLA in healthy donors. Profiled with immunoSEQ multiplex PCR; TCRdb holds only in-frame clones, not every one. The sample has more than 95,000 clones, about 93% seen once; the top ten hold over 1%. The material sequenced was PBMCs. The receptors derive from a woman aged 18-29 years in good health and CMV-seronegative.

CDR3 in DNA: TGTGCCAGCAGCTGGGTGGGACTCACTGAAGCTTTCTTT. Translation gives CASSWVGLTEAFF. The chain recombines TRBV5-6 with TRBJ1-1; tentative D call: TRBD1 (5 bases). There are 13 residues in the CDR3. Trimming shortened V by 3 bases and J by 4 bases, and 10 bases separated the two germline ends. Germline-derived CDR1 and CDR2 are SGHDT and YYEEEE. The whole variable domain, remainder taken from reference TRBV5-6 and TRBJ1-1, is DAGVTQSPTHLIKTRGQQVTLRCSPKSGHDTVSWYQQALGQGPQFIFQYYEEEERQRGNFPDRFSGHQFPNYSSELNVNALLLGDSALYLCASSWVGLTEAFFGQGTRLTVV.

This chain uses TRBV2 with TRBJ2-3; TRBD2 aligns across 12 bases. Germline assignment: CDR1 SNHLY and CDR2 FYNNEI. Trimming took 5 bases from V and 5 from J; bases not matched to a gene: 5. CDR3 length: 15 residues. The CDR3 loop reads CASSRLAGAEDTQYF. The DNA of the CDR3 is TGTGCCAGCAGTCGACTAGCGGGAGCCGAAGATACGCAGTATTTT. The entire variable domain, with the rest obtained from reference TRBV2 and TRBJ2-3, is as follows: EPEVTQTPSHQVTQMGQEVILRCVPISNHLYFYWYRQILGQKVEFLVSFYNNEISEKSEIFDDQFSVERPDGSNFTLKIRSTKLEDSAMYFCASSRLAGAEDTQYFGPGTRLTVL.

The CDR3 coding sequence is TGCGCCAGCAGGGCAACGCTACGGGATCCATACTACGAGCAGTACTTC. It codes for CASRATLRDPYYEQYF. The chain uses TRBV4-1 and TRBJ2-7; TRBD2 is a possible D gene (5 bases). Trimming left V 6 bases short and J 3 bases short, with 21 bases between. The CDR3 runs 16 residues. Germline V CDR1 and CDR2: MGHRA, YSYEKL.

This chain joins TRBV6-5 and TRBJ1-1; D is undetermined. This CDR3 has 13 residues. Per the germline V gene, CDR1 is MNHEY and CDR2 is SVGAGI. Trimming removed 2 bases at V and 2 bases at J, with 6 bases between. The CDR3 region is CASSYGRNTEAFF. The CDR3 DNA reads as TGTGCCAGCAGTTACGGCAGAAACACTGAAGCTTTCTTT.

This chain links TRBV6-6 with TRBJ2-3; 7 bases match TRBD2. The V segment lost 8 bases and the J segment 1 base; nucleotides outside the gene matches: 6. This CDR3 is built from 14 residues. Germline V gene sequence: CDR1 MNHNY, CDR2 SVGAGI (reference sequence). Written as DNA, the CDR3 is TGTGCCAGCGACGGGGGGTGGGGCACAGATACGCAGTATTTT. It translates to CASDGGWGTDTQYF.

The V and J genes are TRBV19 and TRBJ2-7; possibly TRBD1 for D (6 bases). Germline loops: CDR1 LNHDA, CDR2 SQIVND (reference sequence). The CDR3 contains 13 residues. The V gene lost 5 bases and the J gene lost 2 bases, with 10 bases spanning the gap. The CDR3 here is CASSFGQPYEQYF. DNA of the CDR3: TGTGCCAGTAGTTTTGGACAGCCCTACGAGCAGTACTTC.

The chain has TRBV5-4 and TRBJ2-3; D is undetermined. This CDR3 has 14 residues. Germline V gives CDR1 SGHNT, CDR2 YYREEE (reference sequence). V was shortened by 0 bases and J by 2 bases, with 7 bases between the two germline ends. This chain's CDR3 is CASSLDSLTDTQYF. The CDR3 DNA sequence: TGTGCCAGCAGCTTGGACAGCCTCACAGATACGCAGTATTTT.

A note on this clone: Other nucleotide sequences in the sample specify the same CDR3. The chain employs TRBV9 and TRBJ1-2, with D perhaps matching TRBD1 (5 bases). Per germline, CDR1 SGDLS and CDR2 YYNGEE. The CDR3 contains 13 residues. V lost 2 bases and J lost 3, with 8 bases in between. Here the CDR3 reads CASSVGADYGYTF. CDR3 in DNA: TGTGCCAGCAGCGTTGGGGCAGACTATGGCTACACCTTC.

The V gene is TRBV27, the J gene TRBJ2-6; the D gene is possibly TRBD1 (5 bases). The CDR3 is 17 residues long. Trimming cost V 5 bases and J 1 base, with 15 bases left between them. The germline CDR1 and CDR2 sequences are MNHEY and SMNVEV (reference sequence). The CDR3 DNA reads TGTGCCAGCAGTCCCCTTGGGTCAGGGTCTGGGGCCAACGTCCTGACTTTC. Its protein is CASSPLGSGSGANVLTF.

The chain has TRBV10-3 and TRBJ2-1; 11 nucleotides match TRBD2. The CDR3 is made up of 15 amino acids. CDR1 and CDR2 from the germline V gene are ENHRY and SYGVKD. After removal of 8 bases from V and 0 bases from J, the junction contained 3 bases not matched to a gene. The CDR3 region has the DNA TGTGCCATCTCCGGGACTAGCGGCTCCTACAATGAGCAGTTCTTC. Amino acids: CAISGTSGSYNEQFF.

This sequence joins TRBV2 and TRBJ1-2, with a possible D match to TRBD1 (5 bases). The germline V gene has CDR1 SNHLY and CDR2 FYNNEI. The CDR3 covers 17 residues. Trimming took 3 bases from V and 2 from J, leaving 19 bases between them. CDR3 nucleotide sequence: TGTGCCAGCAGTGATGGGGAACGACAGATTATAAACTATGGCTACACCTTC. This translates into CASSDGERQIINYGYTF.

This clone was picked up one time. This chain joins TRBV2 and TRBJ2-7, with 9 bases identical to TRBD2. The J segment lost 2 bases and the V segment lost 6 bases, leaving 20 bases of the junction unmatched. This CDR3 has 19 residues. Germline V lookup: CDR1 SNHLY, CDR2 FYNNEI. The CDR3: CASRRGGAASGKATYEQYF. The CDR3 DNA sequence: TGTGCCAGCAGGAGGGGGGGGGCGGCTAGCGGGAAGGCAACCTACGAGCAGTACTTC.

This chain connects TRBV6-5 to TRBJ1-2, with a possible D match to TRBD1 (6 bases). This CDR3 has 14 amino acids. The V end lost 0 bases, the J end lost 7 bases, and 12 bases lay between the germline ends. Germline CDR1 reads MNHEY; CDR2 reads SVGAGI. The CDR3 DNA sequence: TGTGCCAGCAGTTACTCGACACAGGGTTCTGGCTACACCTTC. Amino acid sequence: CASSYSTQGSGYTF.

The chain combines TRBV5-1 with TRBJ2-7; 8 nucleotides match TRBD2. The length of the CDR3 is 15 residues. Looked up from germline, CDR1 is SGHRS and CDR2 is YFSETQ. V trimming: 0 bases; J trimming: 3 bases; junction bases outside the gene matches: 5. The CDR3 here is CASSLVSLAGYEQYF. The DNA for the CDR3 is TGCGCCAGCAGCTTGGTTAGTCTAGCGGGCTACGAGCAGTACTTC.

This chain uses TRBV29-1 with TRBJ1-4, with D perhaps matching TRBD1 (5 bases). Trimming left V 6 bases short and J 4 bases short, with 9 bases between. Germline V lookup: CDR1 SQVTM, CDR2 ANQGSEA. The CDR3 consists of 12 residues. Here the CDR3 reads CSVTENNEKLFF. The CDR3 nucleotides are TGCAGCGTGACAGAGAATAATGAAAAACTGTTTTTT.

The chain links TRBV5-1 to TRBJ1-2, with 7 bases identical to TRBD1. J lost 8 bases, V lost 6 bases, and 4 bases had no gene match. The CDR3 is made up of 11 amino acids. Germline V lookup: CDR1 SGHRS, CDR2 YFSETQ. CDR3 residues: CASTRGGGYTF. Written as DNA, the CDR3 is TGCGCCAGCACGCGAGGGGGCGGCTACACCTTC.

This clone was picked up one time. This rearrangement joins TRBV7-8 to TRBJ1-3; D gene unclear. From germline, CDR1 is SGHVS and CDR2 FQNEAQ. The CDR3 is 14 residues long. The V gene lost 0 bases and the J gene lost 8 bases, with 11 bases spanning the gap. Here the CDR3 DNA reads TGTGCCAGCAGCTTAGCGTTGGAGGGATACACCATATATTTT. Translation: CASSLALEGYTIYF.

The chain joins TRBV9 to TRBJ1-2; D perhaps matches TRBD1 (6 bases). CDR1 is SGDLS and CDR2 is YYNGEE in the germline V gene. With 4 bases removed from V and 4 bases from J, the gap between germline ends came to 11 bases. CDR3 size: 13 residues. CDR3 sequence reads: CASSQGTLYGYTF. As DNA, the CDR3 is TGTGCCAGCAGCCAAGGGACACTCTATGGCTACACCTTC.